What follows are 17 T cell receptor beta chains derived from one specimen sequenced in a study of cytotoxic CD8 clonotypes in ibrutinib-treated CLL. TCRdb's table, derived via immunoSEQ multiplex PCR, lists solely in-frame clones and lacks some. The sample carries 200,000 to 250,000 clones, approximately 79% recorded once. The material was PBMCs, obtained after 12 months of ibrutinib treatment. The source of these receptors is a human donor with chronic lymphocytic leukemia.

The chain recombines TRBV4-1 with TRBJ2-7; TRBD1 matches 9 bases. The CDR3 length is 21 residues. The V segment lost 4 bases and the J segment 2 bases; nucleotides outside the gene matches: 24. Germline CDR1 MGHRA, CDR2 YSYEKL. CDR3 sequence reads: CASSPSIVIRRDRAKPYEQYF. The DNA for the CDR3 is TGCGCCAGCAGCCCAAGTATAGTTATAAGAAGGGACAGGGCCAAACCCTACGAGCAGTACTTC.

The chain combines TRBV10-1 with TRBJ1-1, with 12 nucleotides matching TRBD1. Germline V CDR1 and CDR2: WNHNN, SYGVQD (reference sequence). J gave up 6 bases and V 7 bases, and 3 bases lay outside the gene matches. CDR3 length equals 13 residues. This CDR3 is CASKGQGAAEAFF. Here the CDR3 DNA reads TGCGCCAGCAAGGGACAGGGGGCGGCTGAAGCTTTCTTT.

The V gene is TRBV6-5, the J gene TRBJ2-7, with 7 bases fitting TRBD1. With 2 bases clipped from V and 3 bases from J, the junction kept 4 bases outside the gene matches. The germline V gene has CDR1 MNHEY and CDR2 SVGAGI. CDR3 length: 14 residues. CDR3: CASSYDGDSYEQYF. CDR3 nucleotide sequence: TGTGCCAGCAGTTACGATGGGGACAGCTACGAGCAGTACTTC.

This clone was observed a few times. The J gene is TRBJ2-1, the V gene TRBV25-1, with D tentatively TRBD1 (5 bases). V lost 3 bases to trimming and J lost 16 bases, with 16 bases between them. The CDR3 sequence is 12 residues long. Germline V CDR1 and CDR2: MGHDK, SYGVNS. CDR3 region: CASSESGPERFF. CDR3 DNA sequence: TGTGCCAGCAGTGAGTCAGGGCCAGAGAGATTCTTC.

V is TRBV30 and J is TRBJ2-1, with D unclear. The CDR3 is made up of 13 amino acids. CDR1 GTSNPN and CDR2 SVGIG come from the germline V gene (reference sequence). V gave up 7 bases and J gave up 8 bases, with 18 bases separating them. CDR3 bases: TGTGCCTCGCGCAAGTCGGTGTTCGATGAGCAGTTCTTC. Protein: CASRKSVFDEQFF.

The chain couples TRBV6-1 to TRBJ1-2; TRBD1 matches 8 bases. The germline gives CDR1 MNHNS, CDR2 SASEGT. CDR3 length equals 14 residues. V shed 4 bases and J 0 bases; nucleotides not matched to a gene: 1. The CDR3 here is CASSGTGTNYGYTF. CDR3 in DNA: TGTGCCAGCAGTGGGACAGGGACTAACTATGGCTACACCTTC.

The V call is TRBV5-6, the J call TRBJ2-7, with 9 bases identical to TRBD1. Germline V gives CDR1 SGHDT, CDR2 YYEEEE. The CDR3 length is 16 residues. Trimming took 0 bases from V and 2 from J; bases not matched to a gene: 6. CDR3 loop: CASSLVGDRVPYEQYF. CDR3 DNA sequence: TGTGCCAGCAGCTTGGTAGGGGACAGGGTCCCCTACGAGCAGTACTTC.

In its sample, this clone was seen once. This chain connects TRBV4-2 to TRBJ2-3, with D hard to call. This CDR3 contains 13 residues. In germline, CDR1 is LGHNA, CDR2 YNFKEQ. V was clipped by 0 bases and J by 5 bases, with 6 bases between them. The CDR3 reads CASSQDPGDTQYF. The DNA for the CDR3 is TGTGCCAGCAGCCAAGATCCCGGAGATACGCAGTATTTT.

The rearrangement links TRBV7-3 to TRBJ2-7; the match to TRBD1 covers 8 bases. J was trimmed by 2 bases and V by 5 bases; bases with no gene match: 5. Per the germline V gene, CDR1 is SGHTA and CDR2 is FQGTGA. The CDR3 has 14 amino acids. Written as DNA, the CDR3 is TGTGCCAGCAGCCCCCGACAGGGGACCTACGAGCAGTACTTC. Its protein is CASSPRQGTYEQYF.

V usage is TRBV10-1 and J usage is TRBJ2-7, with 9 nucleotides matching TRBD2. V was clipped by 6 bases and J by 7 bases; unmatched bases: 7. This CDR3 region has 13 residues. The V gene's germline CDR1 is WNHNN and CDR2 SYGVQD (reference sequence). The CDR3 coding sequence is TGCGCCAGCAGGGATATAGCGGGAGAAGAGCAGTACTTC. Amino acid sequence: CASRDIAGEEQYF.

The chain combines TRBV6-5 with TRBJ1-1; no firm D call. Deletions cut 2 bases from V and 3 bases from J, with 10 bases between. The CDR3 contains 14 residues. In germline, CDR1 is MNHEY, CDR2 SVGAGI. Written as DNA, the CDR3 is TGTGCCAGCAGTTACCCCGGACGCGACACTGAAGCTTTCTTT. Its protein product is CASSYPGRDTEAFF.

The chain has TRBV6-5 and TRBJ2-2; D may correspond to TRBD1 or TRBD2 (6 bases each). This CDR3 comprises 14 residues. The germline V and J ends were trimmed by 2 bases and 6 bases, with 10 bases remaining between them. The V gene's germline CDR1 is MNHEY and CDR2 SVGAGI. This chain's CDR3 is CASSYPGASGELFF. CDR3 coding DNA: TGTGCCAGCAGTTACCCGGGGGCGTCCGGGGAGCTGTTTTTT.

The chain recombines TRBV5-1 with TRBJ1-2; D ambiguous. V gave up 4 bases and J gave up 4 bases, with 14 bases separating them. There are 14 residues in the CDR3. From germline, CDR1 is SGHRS and CDR2 YFSETQ. The CDR3: CASSPMARFYGYTF. CDR3 DNA sequence: TGCGCCAGCAGCCCTATGGCCAGGTTCTATGGCTACACCTTC.

Comment on this clone: A much bigger clone sits one base away, suggesting this may be a read error. The same CDR3 can be traced to other DNA sequences in this sample. The V gene is TRBV5-1, the J gene TRBJ2-5; D is ambiguous. Germline CDR1 reads SGHRS; CDR2 reads YFSETQ. V lost 3 bases, J lost 1 base, and 1 base lay in between. This CDR3 region has 11 residues. In DNA form, the CDR3 reads TGCGCCAGCAGCTCCCAAGAGACCCAGTACTTC. It encodes CASSSQETQYF.

The genes are TRBV4-1 and TRBJ2-7; 7 bases are a match to TRBD1. The CDR3 consists of 16 residues. The V gene's germline CDR1 is MGHRA and CDR2 YSYEKL. Trimming removed 1 base from V and 3 bases from J; junction bases left unmatched: 9. CDR3: CASSQGANRGFYEQYF. DNA for the CDR3: TGCGCCAGCAGCCAAGGGGCGAACAGGGGATTCTACGAGCAGTACTTC.

The chain combines TRBV19 with TRBJ2-3, with unresolved D. CDR1 and CDR2 from the germline V gene are LNHDA and SQIVND (reference sequence). The V gene lost 5 bases and the J gene lost 8 bases, with 14 bases spanning the gap. There are 13 residues in the CDR3. The CDR3 bases are TGTGCCAGTAGTTTCCCCCTCCTCGGTACGCAGTATTTT. It encodes CASSFPLLGTQYF.

The chain links TRBV5-1 to TRBJ2-3; 8 bases agree with TRBD2. This CDR3 has 19 residues. Looked up from germline, CDR1 is SGHRS and CDR2 is YFSETQ. Trimming cost V 0 bases and J 0 bases; bases outside gene matches: 12. This chain's CDR3 is CASSLEGAGGLSSTDTQYF. The CDR3 DNA follows: TGCGCCAGCAGCTTGGAAGGGGCGGGGGGTCTCTCTAGCACAGATACGCAGTATTTT.